These 32 T cell receptor beta chains were sequenced from one sample in a study of blood T cell repertoires in COVID-19. Clones were read by immunoSEQ multiplex PCR, and TCRdb kept only the in-frame ones, dropping some. The table records 130,000 to 150,000 clones, almost 85% of them present only once. The material sequenced was peripheral blood. The receptors here all came from a human donor with acute or convalescent COVID-19. The donor label of this sample is uncertain.

The V and J genes are TRBV10-2 and TRBJ2-3; D is uncertain. V lost 4 bases and J 2 bases, leaving 10 bases between the germline ends. This CDR3 comprises 14 residues. CDR1 and CDR2 from the germline V gene are WSHSY and SAAADI. CDR3 DNA sequence: TGCGCCAGCAGTGTGGGCAGTTACACAGATACGCAGTATTTT. Its translation is CASSVGSYTDTQYF.

The J gene is TRBJ1-1, the V gene TRBV12-5; D may be TRBD1 (5 bases). The CDR3 extends over 14 amino acids. Per the germline V gene, CDR1 is LGHNT and CDR2 is FRNRAP. With 3 bases removed from V and 5 bases from J, the gap between germline ends came to 13 bases. The CDR3 loop reads CASGLARDRTEAFF. Here the CDR3 DNA reads TGTGCTAGTGGTTTAGCCAGGGATCGAACTGAAGCTTTCTTT.

The V call is TRBV7-8, the J call TRBJ2-7; 10 bases match TRBD2. CDR1 and CDR2 (germline): SGHVS, FQNEAQ. V lost 5 bases to trimming and J lost 4 bases; unmatched junction nucleotides: 8. The CDR3 length is 15 residues. CDR3 nucleotides: TGTGCCAGCAGCCCTACTAGCGGGGTGAAGTACGAGCAGTACTTC. It translates to CASSPTSGVKYEQYF.

V is TRBV19 and J is TRBJ1-1, with 11 bases matching TRBD1. Germline-derived CDR1 and CDR2 are LNHDA and SQIVND (reference sequence). The CDR3 runs to 15 residues. After removal of 6 bases from V and 1 base from J, the junction contained 4 bases not matched to a gene. The CDR3 loop is CASRDRGRRNTEAFF. The CDR3 coding sequence is TGTGCCAGTAGGGACAGGGGGCGCAGGAACACTGAAGCTTTCTTT.

The chain uses TRBV18 and TRBJ2-7, with a tentative D call TRBD2 (6 bases). Germline assignment: CDR1 KGHSH and CDR2 LQKENI. This CDR3 is built from 13 residues. V was clipped by 5 bases and J by 3 bases, with 11 bases between them. The CDR3 sequence: CASSTQDYYEQYF. In nucleotides, the CDR3 is TGTGCCAGCTCAACACAGGACTACTACGAGCAGTACTTC.

V usage is TRBV19 and J usage is TRBJ2-7; TRBD1 aligns across 8 bases. Per the germline V gene, CDR1 is LNHDA and CDR2 is SQIVND (reference sequence). The junction had 7 bases not matched to a gene; V was cut back by 6 bases and J by 6 bases. CDR3 size: 13 residues. CDR3 nucleotide sequence: TGTGCCAGTAGGGGTCAGGGGGCTCGCGAGCAGTACTTC. Residues: CASRGQGAREQYF.

This chain uses TRBV2 with TRBJ1-2; 8 bases match TRBD1. The V gene end was trimmed by 4 bases and the J gene end by 13 bases; junction bases not matched to a gene: 11. CDR3 size: 13 residues. Germline CDR1 SNHLY, CDR2 FYNNEI. The CDR3 loop reads CASSGDRPSYSTF. In nucleotides, the CDR3 is TGTGCCAGCAGTGGGGACAGGCCCTCGTACTCCACCTTC.

The chain has TRBV19 and TRBJ1-1, with 7 positions matching TRBD1. The CDR3 totals 12 residues. CDR1 is LNHDA and CDR2 is SQIVND in the germline V gene (reference sequence). The V segment lost 4 bases and the J segment 13 bases; nucleotides outside the gene matches: 9. The CDR3 DNA follows: TGTGCCAGTAGTACTCGAGGGACAGCGGATTTCTTT. Amino acids: CASSTRGTADFF.

This clone was detected a few times. The chain employs TRBV6-4 and TRBJ2-1; 9 bases map to TRBD2. J lost 6 bases, V lost 9 bases, and 6 bases had no gene match. The length of the CDR3 is 13 residues. CDR1 is MRHNA and CDR2 is SNTAGT in the germline V gene. CDR3 DNA: TGTGCCAGGCAGCGGGGGGAATTCAATGAGCAGTTCTTC. Translation gives CARQRGEFNEQFF.

V and J are TRBV14 and TRBJ1-1; D is unclear. This CDR3 spans 13 amino acids. V was pared by 0 bases and J by 5 bases, with 7 bases between. Germline V gives CDR1 SGHDN, CDR2 FVKESK. For the CDR3, the DNA is TGTGCCAGCAGCCAAGATCTCCAGACTGAAGCTTTCTTT. This codes for CASSQDLQTEAFF.

The CDR3 DNA follows: TGTGCCAGCAGCGTGAGCGGGGGGTCTTCCTACGAGCAGTACTTC. Translating it yields CASSVSGGSSYEQYF. The chain employs TRBV9 and TRBJ2-7, with 9 bases fitting TRBD2. Germline lookup yields CDR1 SGDLS and CDR2 YYNGEE. This CDR3 has 15 amino acids. V shed 2 bases and J 1 base; nucleotides not matched to a gene: 4.

In its sample, this clone was seen once. The chain carries TRBV7-9 and TRBJ1-2; 9 bases are shared with TRBD1. With 4 bases clipped from V and 8 bases from J, the junction kept 2 bases outside the gene matches. The CDR3 runs to 12 residues. Germline values: CDR1 SEHNR, CDR2 FQNEAQ (reference sequence). Here the CDR3 reads CASSYGTGGYTF. The CDR3 DNA follows: TGTGCCAGCAGCTACGGGACAGGGGGCTACACCTTC.

The V call is TRBV20-1, the J call TRBJ2-7, with TRBD1 as a possible D gene (5 bases). CDR3 size: 13 residues. With 6 bases removed from V and 0 bases from J, the gap between germline ends came to 12 bases. Germline V lookup: CDR1 DFQATT, CDR2 SNEGSKA (reference sequence). As DNA, the CDR3 is TGCAGTGCAAGTCCAGGGTTCTCCTACGAGCAGTACTTC. It is translated as CSASPGFSYEQYF.

The sample holds one count of this clone. The chain employs TRBV3-1 (or the pseudogene TRBV3-2) and TRBJ2-5; a possible D gene is TRBD2 (5 bases). CDR1 LGHDT and CDR2 YNNKEL come from the germline V gene (reference sequence). The CDR3 length is 17 residues. Trimming took 6 bases from V and 4 from J, leaving 24 bases between them. The CDR3 reads CASRLLSGRGSGETQYF. DNA for the CDR3: TGTGCCAGCAGACTACTATCGGGCCGAGGGTCGGGAGAGACCCAGTACTTC.

V is TRBV9 and J is TRBJ1-1; 8 nucleotides match TRBD1. Looked up from germline, CDR1 is SGDLS and CDR2 is YYNGEE. The junction had 10 bases not matched to a gene; V was cut back by 4 bases and J by 5 bases. The CDR3 runs 15 residues. The CDR3 DNA is TGTGCCAGCAGCTTAAGAAATACAGGGGGTACTGAAGCTTTCTTT. This translates into CASSLRNTGGTEAFF.

The chain links TRBV5-1 to TRBJ1-5; 8 bases are a match to TRBD1. The CDR3 length is 15 residues. CDR1 and CDR2 from the germline V gene are SGHRS and YFSETQ. V lost 4 bases to trimming and J lost 5 bases; unmatched junction nucleotides: 8. DNA of the CDR3: TGCGCCAGCAGCCCTTCAGGACAGGGCGATCAGCCCCAGCATTTT. The encoded protein is CASSPSGQGDQPQHF.

In its sample, this clone was seen once. The chain combines TRBV7-3 with TRBJ1-3, with a tentative D call TRBD1 (5 bases). The germline V and J ends were trimmed by 3 bases and 3 bases, with 9 bases remaining between them. This CDR3 is built from 14 residues. Germline V gives CDR1 SGHTA, CDR2 FQGTGA. In nucleotides, the CDR3 is TGTGCCAGCAGCTTGGGGGGATTTGGAAACACCATATATTTT. Translated, it gives CASSLGGFGNTIYF.

A few counts support this clone. The chain has TRBV7-3 and TRBJ1-6, with D unresolved. V lost 5 bases to trimming and J lost 5 bases, with 19 bases between them. CDR3 length: 17 amino acids. Germline V gene lookup returns CDR1 SGHTA and CDR2 FQGTGA. CDR3 loop: CASSPVGDPRNNSPLHF. The CDR3 nucleotides read TGTGCCAGCAGCCCCGTCGGCGATCCGCGGAATAATTCACCCCTCCACTTT.

This chain joins TRBV7-2 and TRBJ1-2, with no clear D. Germline CDR1 SGHTA, CDR2 FQGNSA. This CDR3 is built from 14 residues. V gave up 1 base and J gave up 4 bases, with 10 bases separating them. CDR3 sequence: CASSLVGATYGYTF. DNA for the CDR3: TGTGCCAGCAGCTTAGTGGGAGCCACCTATGGCTACACCTTC.

The gene calls are TRBV19 and TRBJ1-5, with unresolved D. The V end was cut by 3 bases, the J end by 7 bases, with 16 bases between. Germline values: CDR1 LNHDA, CDR2 SQIVND (reference sequence). CDR3 length equals 15 residues. CDR3 nucleotide sequence: TGTGCCAGTAGTATGAGTGATGCGAGGAAGCAGCCCCAGCATTTT. This sequence encodes CASSMSDARKQPQHF. The whole variable domain, remainder taken from reference TRBV19 and TRBJ1-5, is DGGITQSPKYLFRKEGQNVTLSCEQNLNHDAMYWYRQDPGQGLRLIYYSQIVNDFQKGDIAEGYSVSREKKESFPLTVTSAQKNPTAFYLCASSMSDARKQPQHFGDGTRLSIL.

V is TRBV14 and J is TRBJ1-5; the D is unclear. V gave up 1 base and J gave up 3 bases, with 4 bases separating them. Germline CDR1 reads SGHDN; CDR2 reads FVKESK. CDR3 length: 13 residues. The CDR3 loop is CASSQGLNQPQHF. In DNA form, the CDR3 reads TGTGCCAGCAGCCAAGGGCTCAATCAGCCCCAGCATTTT.

The genes are TRBV30 and TRBJ1-2, with 7 positions matching TRBD1. This CDR3 region has 17 residues. Trimming took 2 bases from V and 4 from J; bases not matched to a gene: 16. Germline V gene lookup returns CDR1 GTSNPN and CDR2 SVGIG (reference sequence). The CDR3 spells CAWSRPGGLQGFYGYTF. CDR3 in DNA: TGTGCCTGGAGTCGCCCCGGGGGATTACAGGGGTTCTATGGCTACACCTTC.

This chain connects TRBV5-1 to TRBJ2-1; 9 nucleotides agree with TRBD2. CDR1 SGHRS and CDR2 YFSETQ come from the germline V gene. Germline trimming cut 4 bases from V and 4 bases from J; bases unmatched to any gene: 9. The CDR3 has 16 amino acids. CDR3 nucleotide sequence: TGCGCCAGCAGCACCTCCCAGCGGGGGGCTTACAATGAGCAGTTCTTC. Protein product: CASSTSQRGAYNEQFF.

The gene calls are TRBV7-2 and TRBJ1-2; 9 bases are shared with TRBD1. The V and J ends lost 5 bases and 6 bases, in that order; junction bases with no gene match: 10. The CDR3 totals 15 residues. From germline, CDR1 is SGHTA and CDR2 FQGNSA. The CDR3: CASSPRQTGGNGYTF. CDR3 nucleotide sequence: TGTGCCAGCAGCCCGCGTCAGACAGGGGGGAATGGCTACACCTTC.

The gene calls are TRBV7-8 and TRBJ1-3, with TRBD1 identical over 8 bases. Losses at the gene ends were 7 bases for V and 4 bases for J; bases not matched to a gene: 12. Germline V CDR1 and CDR2: SGHVS, FQNEAQ. This CDR3 contains 16 residues. CDR3 amino acids: CASTLRDRTTGNTIYF. CDR3 DNA sequence: TGTGCCAGCACCCTAAGGGACAGGACTACGGGAAACACCATATATTTT. Complete variable domain (other parts from reference TRBV7-8 and TRBJ1-3): GAGVSQSPRYKVAKRGQDVALRCDPISGHVSLFWYQQALGQGPEFLTYFQNEAQLDKSGLPSDRFFAERPEGSVSTLKIQRTQQEDSAVYLCASTLRDRTTGNTIYFGEGSWLTVV.

The gene calls are TRBV5-1 and TRBJ1-2, with 11 bases aligning to TRBD1. Germline V lookup: CDR1 SGHRS, CDR2 YFSETQ. The ends lost 0 bases at V and 4 bases at J; junction bases unmatched: 2. The CDR3 runs 15 residues. The CDR3 is CASSLEGQGVYGYTF. The DNA for the CDR3 is TGCGCCAGCAGCTTGGAGGGACAGGGGGTCTATGGCTACACCTTC. The full variable domain, rest sourced from reference TRBV5-1 and TRBJ1-2, is KAGVTQTPRYLIKTRGQQVTLSCSPISGHRSVSWYQQTPGQGLQFLFEYFSETQRNKGNFPGRFSGRQFSNSRSEMNVSTLELGDSALYLCASSLEGQGVYGYTFGSGTRLTVV.

The chain joins TRBV18 to TRBJ2-1, with 7 bases that match TRBD1. The J segment lost 15 bases and the V segment lost 6 bases, leaving 8 bases of the junction unmatched. The CDR3 sequence is 11 residues long. Germline assignment: CDR1 KGHSH and CDR2 LQKENI. CDR3 DNA: TGTGCCAGCTCTCCGGACAGGTTGCTGTTCTTC. Translated: CASSPDRLLFF.

The table lists this clone with a few counts. The CDR3 coding sequence is TGTGCCAGCAGTTACTCGCCTCGGACAAGAAATGAAAAACTGTTTTTT. It specifies CASSYSPRTRNEKLFF. This rearrangement joins TRBV6-2 or TRBV6-3 to TRBJ1-4, with TRBD1 as a possible D gene (5 bases). The length of the CDR3 is 16 residues. V lost 0 bases, J lost 5 bases, and 13 bases lay in between. The germline V gene encodes CDR1 MNHEY and CDR2 SVGEGT.

The count of this clone is one. The J gene is TRBJ1-1, the V gene TRBV28; D possibly corresponds to TRBD1 (6 bases). Germline assignment: CDR1 MDHEN and CDR2 SYDVKM. This CDR3 spans 15 amino acids. V lost 4 bases, J lost 2 bases, and 14 bases lay in between. The CDR3 DNA follows: TGTGCCAGCAGTTCATCGGGACACGCAAACACTGAAGCTTTCTTT. It codes for CASSSSGHANTEAFF.

This chain connects TRBV5-1 to TRBJ2-3; 7 bases are shared with TRBD2. This CDR3 is built from 13 residues. With 7 bases clipped from V and 9 bases from J, the junction kept 11 bases outside the gene matches. Per the germline V gene, CDR1 is SGHRS and CDR2 is YFSETQ. CDR3 coding DNA: TGCGCCAGCGGGGGACCCCGGGGGGACACGCAGTATTTT. This encodes CASGGPRGDTQYF. Supplemented by reference TRBV5-1 and TRBJ2-3, the full variable domain reads KAGVTQTPRYLIKTRGQQVTLSCSPISGHRSVSWYQQTPGQGLQFLFEYFSETQRNKGNFPGRFSGRQFSNSRSEMNVSTLELGDSALYLCASGGPRGDTQYFGPGTRLTVL.

This chain connects TRBV19 to TRBJ1-2; TRBD1 matches 7 bases. V dropped 8 bases and J dropped 6; count of bases not matched to a gene: 12. From germline, CDR1 is LNHDA and CDR2 SQIVND (reference sequence). The CDR3 spans 14 residues. This chain's CDR3 is CASSPNRDSHGYTF. For the CDR3, the DNA is TGTGCCAGTTCGCCAAACCGGGACAGCCATGGCTACACCTTC.

The table lists this clone with a few counts. The CDR3 region is CASSVTRDRDNQPQHF. Here the CDR3 DNA reads TGTGCCAGTAGTGTCACCCGGGACAGGGACAATCAGCCCCAGCATTTT. The V call is TRBV19, the J call TRBJ1-5; 9 bases align to TRBD1. Trimming removed 5 bases from V and 3 bases from J; junction bases left unmatched: 8. CDR1 is LNHDA, CDR2 SQIVND, per germline (reference sequence). CDR3 size: 16 residues.